This T cell receptor (beta chain) comes out of a study of low-dose radiotherapy and immunotherapy resistance in tumors (dated 2022 in TCRdb). Background for the entire study: In Cohort 1, 0.5 Gy per fraction was delivered every 2 weeks, and a total PTV dose of 6.5 Gy was prescribed. In Cohort 2, 1 Gy per fraction was delivered every two weeks, for a total of 13 Gy over 26 weeks. Patients were given nivolumab as a 240 mg flat dose every two weeks and ipilimumab at 1 mg/kg every six weeks, with both drugs delivered intravenously. Cyclophosphamide 200 mg/m2 was given intravenously every two weeks, one day before each radiation and immunotherapy administration. Starting on cycle 1 day 1, patients took 300 mg of aspirin by mouth once daily for four cycles. Trial participants were not randomized into treatment groups. The translational analysis covered eight patients: three from the first dose cohort and the first five from the second dose cohort.

CDR1 and CDR2, per the germline V gene, are KGHSH and LQKENI. From its cysteine to its phenylalanine, the CDR3 spans 15 amino acids. The CDR3 DNA has 45 bases and is translated from base 1. Trimming removed 0 bases from V and 5 bases from J, leaving 12 bases between the germline ends. Superscript III and a set of TRAV- and TRBV-specific primers were used to synthesize first-strand cDNA, so that both TCRalpha and TCRbeta chains were covered. TCRs were amplified for around 20 PCR cycles with Phusion, using a constant-region primer paired with the adapter attached to the V primers. The isolated mRNA was amplified using the MessageAmp II aRNA Amplification Kit, with in vitro transcription performed for approximately 15 hours at 37 degrees C. The Dynabeads mRNA DIRECT Purification Kit was used to isolate mRNA for TCR sequencing. A second approximately 25-cycle Phusion PCR added indexed Illumina adapters, and products were purified with AMPure XP beads. An Illumina MiniSeq instrument was used to deep-sequence the TCRalpha and TCRbeta libraries. The source study handled its data this way. Custom Perl scripts pooled TCR sequences encoding the same protein, removed out-of-frame sequences and computed each clonotype's abundance. Any TCR sequence backed by just one read was left out of the analysis. Repertoire metrics included Shannon entropy, Gini index, clonality, richness, and frequency of TCRs shared between repertoires. The public reads were reanalyzed by TCRdb: fastp trimming at Q25, MiXCR alignment, in-frame beta chains only. Every CDR3 protein is listed once, alongside the most common genes and DNA of its rows. The V and J calls here are based on TCRdb, not the publication. Counted in this sample were approximately 90,000 distinct CDR3 sequences; more than 7.5% of them appeared once. Clones ranked in the top ten supply around 1% of the sample.

The sample holds many counts of this clonotype. The target of this receptor is not known. Base qualities are not provided; no much larger clone lies one nucleotide away. This sample's time point label indicates: before trial treatment. The donors took part in RACIN, a single-arm, phase I, dose-escalation trial that combined nivolumab, ipilimumab, aspirin, low-dose cyclophosphamide and low-dose radiotherapy. Patients were eligible if they had advanced solid tumors that were TIL-negative. Sequenced material: PBMCs, taken before treatment. The TCR was taken from a male donor with prostate cancer. Recombination linked TRBV18 to TRBJ2-3, with the D gene not clear enough to name. The DNA sequence is given as TGTGCCAGCTCACCACCGATGACTCCGAAAGATACGCAGTATTTT. This encodes CASSPPMTPKDTQYF. Reference TRBV18 and TRBJ2-3 genes cover what lies past the CDR3, so the full variable domain is NAGVMQNPRHLVRRRGQEARLRCSPMKGHSHVYWYRQLPEEGLKFMVYLQKENIIDESGMPKERFSAEFPKEGPSILRIQQVVRGDSAAYFCASSPPMTPKDTQYFGPGTRLTVL.